Here is one T cell receptor beta chain with its context. These data are taken from a study of radiotherapy plus CTLA-4 blockade in lung cancer. Germline-derived CDR1 and CDR2 are DFQATT and SNEGSKA (reference sequence). This CDR3 comprises 11 residues. V dropped 6 bases and J dropped 8 bases, with 13 bases sitting between them. Profiling relied on immunoSEQ multiplex PCR, and the TCRdb table lists in-frame clones only, not all of them. Among tens of thousands of clones, 78% were seen once, and the ten largest hold 4%. Specimen: peripheral blood, collected from a patient treated with radiotherapy plus ipilimumab. J is TRBJ1-2 and V is TRBV20-1; D unresolved. This TCR was recovered from a human donor with non-small cell lung cancer who had a partial response to radiotherapy plus ipilimumab. Some clones in this sample may be carry-over from other donors' samples. CDR3 residues: CSAQYIGGYTF. In DNA, the CDR3 is TGCAGTGCCCAGTATATTGGCGGCTACACCTTC.